This T cell receptor (beta chain) was sequenced during a study of blood T cell repertoires in COVID-19. The length of the CDR3 is 14 residues. The germline V gene encodes CDR1 SEHNR and CDR2 FQNEAQ (reference sequence). The Seattle site enrolled patients during active infection and followed them longitudinally. In the authors' methods: Estimates of nucleated cell counts were drawn from the amplification of reference gene primers. Sequenced by immunoSEQ multiplex PCR; TCRdb stores in-frame clones only, minus some. Clone size and the V and J calls come from that table; the DNA yielded D and trimming. The sample has under 550,000 clones, roughly 89% seen once; the top ten hold approximately 0.92%. Concerning this clone itself: This same CDR3 is encoded by further DNA sequences in the sample.

This TCR derives from a man in his late teens or twenties with COVID-19, enrolled during active disease. Sequenced material: peripheral blood. V usage is TRBV7-9 and J usage is TRBJ2-1, with no clear D. CDR3 loop: CASSLTSSYNEQFF. For the CDR3, the DNA is TGTGCAAGCTCCCTTACAAGCTCCTACAATGAGCAGTTCTTC.